A single sample is the source of the 8 T cell receptor beta chains below, sequenced in a study of technical replicates of blood from a few donors. Method: immunoSEQ multiplex PCR; TCRdb's copy keeps in-frame clones and lacks some. The sample consists of tens of thousands of clones, 85% to 90% of them appearing once. Sequencing was done on a sample of PBMCs. The receptors stem from a human donor in good health. Some clones in this sample may be carry-over from other donors' samples.

The rearrangement links TRBV7-9 to TRBJ1-4; 11 bases fit TRBD1. Trimming took 5 bases from V and 7 from J; bases not matched to a gene: 3. The germline gives CDR1 SEHNR, CDR2 FQNEAQ (reference sequence). This CDR3 has 14 amino acids. The CDR3 is CASSPGQGGEKLFF. DNA for the CDR3: TGTGCCAGCAGCCCGGGACAGGGGGGTGAAAAACTGTTTTTT.

The chain couples TRBV9 to TRBJ1-5; 12 bases align to TRBD1. J lost 3 bases, V lost 2 bases, and 3 bases had no gene match. CDR3 length: 16 residues. From germline, CDR1 is SGDLS and CDR2 YYNGEE. DNA of the CDR3: TGTGCCAGCAGCGTCGGGACAGGGGGCCTCAATCAGCCCCAGCATTTT. This gives the protein CASSVGTGGLNQPQHF.

The chain combines TRBV5-1 with TRBJ2-5, with D possibly TRBD2 on 7 matching bases. The CDR3 is made up of 17 amino acids. Germline V gene sequence: CDR1 SGHRS, CDR2 YFSETQ. The germline V and J ends were trimmed by 3 bases and 0 bases, with 18 bases remaining between them. In DNA, the CDR3 is TGCGCCAGCAGCTGGGGGGGGCGGACTTTCAACCAAGAGACCCAGTACTTC. This encodes CASSWGGRTFNQETQYF.

This clone has more than one count but fewer than ten. V gene TRBV14 combines with J gene TRBJ1-5, with D possibly matching TRBD1 (6 bases). The CDR3 loop spans 13 amino acids. Trimming stripped 5 bases from V and 6 bases from J, with 11 bases between. The germline V gene encodes CDR1 SGHDN and CDR2 FVKESK. The CDR3 loop reads CASSGGLGQPQHF. The CDR3, as DNA: TGTGCCAGCAGCGGGGGCCTGGGTCAGCCCCAGCATTTT.

Only a few counts were recorded for this clone. The gene calls are TRBV7-9 and TRBJ2-5; D is perhaps TRBD1 (5 bases). The CDR3 consists of 14 residues. The germline V gene has CDR1 SEHNR and CDR2 FQNEAQ (reference sequence). Deletions cut 4 bases from V and 2 bases from J, with 11 bases between. The DNA of the CDR3 is TGTGCCAGCAGCTCGTGGGCAGGGCAAGAGACCCAGTACTTC. Residues: CASSSWAGQETQYF. Supplemented by reference TRBV7-9 and TRBJ2-5, the full variable domain reads DTGVSQNPRHKITKRGQNVTFRCDPISEHNRLYWYRQTLGQGPEFLTYFQNEAQLEKSRLLSDRFSAERPKGSFSTLEIQRTEQGDSAMYLCASSSWAGQETQYFGPGTRLLVL.

The rearrangement links TRBV9 to TRBJ2-3, with a tentative D call TRBD2 (6 bases). This CDR3 is 15 amino acids long. Trimming shortened V by 0 bases and J by 1 base, and 9 bases separated the two germline ends. CDR1 SGDLS and CDR2 YYNGEE come from the germline V gene. CDR3 DNA sequence: TGTGCCAGCAGCGTAGTAGCGGTACGCACAGATACGCAGTATTTT. Amino acid sequence: CASSVVAVRTDTQYF.

The rearrangement uses TRBV7-2 and TRBJ2-3, with D maybe TRBD1 (5 bases). The germline gives CDR1 SGHTA, CDR2 FQGNSA. V was clipped by 1 base and J by 5 bases, with 19 bases between them. The CDR3 extends over 17 amino acids. This CDR3 reads CASSLGLRPGSGDTQYF. Written as DNA, the CDR3 is TGTGCCAGCAGCTTAGGTCTTCGCCCAGGGTCAGGAGATACGCAGTATTTT.

The chain is built from TRBV4-3 and TRBJ1-2, with D uncertain. The V and J ends lost 1 base and 8 bases respectively, with 14 bases between them. Germline V gives CDR1 LGHNA, CDR2 YSLEER. The CDR3 has 14 amino acids. CDR3 loop: CASSQGKDTGGYTF. The CDR3 DNA reads TGCGCCAGCAGCCAAGGAAAAGACACGGGGGGCTACACCTTC.